A single sample gave rise to the 3 T cell receptor beta chains below, sequenced in a study of blood T cells in healthy people across ages. Sample-barcoded 5' priming and a J-beta primer mix drove a second PCR of roughly 7 to 11 cycles. Via MiXCR, TCRdb re-called the 5' RACE reads, giving one row per CDR3 protein. The sample has about 570,000 distinct CDR3 sequences, 25% to 30% seen once. What was sequenced was blood. These receptors all stem from a woman in her seventies in good health.

This clonotype was recorded once. The V and J genes are TRBV12-3 or TRBV12-4 and TRBJ1-2, with TRBD1 matching 8 bases. V lost 3 bases and J lost 13; bases outside the gene matches: 16. This CDR3 has 15 amino acids. CDR3 sequence: CASSFVTGQEPISTF. In DNA form, the CDR3 reads TGTGCCAGCAGTTTTGTTACGGGACAGGAGCCCATTAGCACCTTC.

This clonotype was detected only a few times. The chain links TRBV18 to TRBJ2-1, with TRBD2 as a possible D gene (5 bases). The J call may be incorrect, as the DNA end agrees better with TRBJ2-7. There are 13 residues in the CDR3. Per germline, CDR1 KGHSH and CDR2 LQKENI. This chain's CDR3 is CASSPPGRDEQYF. The CDR3 bases are TGTGCCAGCTCACCACCGGGGAGAGATGAGCAGTACTTC.

This clonotype was recorded many times. This sequence joins TRBV20-1 and TRBJ2-4, with TRBD1 matching 9 bases. The CDR3 is 20 amino acids. Germline V gene sequence: CDR1 DFQATT, CDR2 SNEGSKA (reference sequence). V shed 0 bases and J 0 bases; nucleotides not matched to a gene: 15. The CDR3 bases are TGCAGTGCTAGAGAAGAGGGGACAGGGCCCTTTGGGGTAGCCAAAAACATTCAGTACTTC. This sequence encodes CSAREEGTGPFGVAKNIQYF.